Listed below are T cell receptor beta chains from one sample, sequenced in a study of CD8+ T cells in alopecia areata. Profiling relied on immunoSEQ multiplex PCR, and the TCRdb table lists in-frame clones only, not all of them. The sample shows fewer than 250,000 clones, 35% to 40% of them seen only once. The sample here was CD4+ T cells sorted from blood, taken between weeks 30 and 35, from a patient treated with tofacitinib. The receptors were sampled from a human donor with alopecia areata. Each CDR3 is given with its conserved first and last residue. Each record gives: V gene, D gene, clone size, J gene, CDR3 protein, CDR3 DNA. A D gene is named only where the DNA matches it firmly. Not every row has a clone size; where given, it reads once, few, many or a size class.

TRBV7-3,TRBD1,.,TRBJ1-2,CASSSEGQGFGGYTF,TGTGCCAGCAGCTCCGAGGGACAGGGTTTTGGTGGCTACACCTTC
TRBV7-9,.,few,TRBJ2-3,CASSFPKALDSADTQYF,TGTGCCAGCAGCTTTCCGAAAGCCCTTGACAGCGCAGATACGCAGTATTTT
TRBV25-1,.,few,TRBJ1-4,CASSEDRHWGEKLFF,TGTGCCAGCAGTGAAGACAGGCACTGGGGAGAAAAACTGTTTTTT
TRBV30,.,.,TRBJ1-5,CAFMRSGLNQPQHF,TGTGCCTTTATGCGGTCAGGGCTCAATCAGCCCCAGCATTTT
TRBV5-4,.,.,TRBJ2-3,CASSWSPDTQYF,TGTGCCAGCAGCTGGTCCCCAGATACGCAGTATTTT
TRBV7-2,TRBD2,.,TRBJ2-7,CASSPGTSGSYEQYF,TGTGCCAGCAGCCCCGGGACTAGCGGTTCCTACGAGCAGTACTTC
TRBV6-5,TRBD1,.,TRBJ1-1,CASSYPGQGSRGAFF,TGTGCCAGCAGTTACCCGGGACAGGGCTCGCGCGGAGCTTTCTTT
TRBV30,.,.,TRBJ2-1,CAWSVKGAYYNEQFF,TGTGCCTGGAGTGTGAAAGGGGCATACTACAATGAGCAGTTCTTC
TRBV5-6,.,.,TRBJ2-1,CASRRSGSSSYNEQFF,TGTGCCAGCAGGAGAAGCGGGTCCAGCTCCTACAATGAGCAGTTCTTC
TRBV5-1,.,many,TRBJ1-2,CASSSQGQDGGYTF,TGCGCCAGCAGCTCCCAAGGCCAGGACGGAGGCTACACCTTC
TRBV11-2,.,.,TRBJ2-5,CASSFLSGPSQGTQYF,TGTGCCAGCAGCTTCTTGTCGGGGCCGAGCCAGGGGACCCAGTACTTC
TRBV4-2,TRBD2,few,TRBJ2-3,CASSQKRGGGAQDTQYF,TGTGCCAGCAGCCAAAAGAGGGGCGGGGGGGCACAGGATACGCAGTATTTT
TRBV6-5,TRBD1,.,TRBJ1-1,CASKKQGYTEAFF,TGTGCCAGCAAGAAACAGGGGTACACTGAAGCTTTCTTT
TRBV5-1,.,.,TRBJ2-1,CASSLGILAQNEQFF,TGCGCCAGCAGCTTGGGCATTCTAGCCCAAAATGAGCAGTTCTTC
TRBV5-1,.,.,TRBJ2-1,CASSLESSVSFRNEQFF,TGCGCCAGCAGCTTGGAGAGTTCGGTTTCTTTTCGCAATGAGCAGTTCTTC
TRBV7-9,.,.,TRBJ1-2,CASSLVGRTNYGYTF,TGTGCCAGCAGCTTAGTGGGGAGAACTAACTATGGCTACACCTTC
TRBV7-8,.,.,TRBJ2-6,CASSIRAIYSGANVLTF,TGTGCCAGCAGCATCCGGGCCATCTACTCTGGGGCCAACGTCCTGACTTTC
TRBV14,.,.,TRBJ2-5,CASSSTWQETQYF,TGTGCCAGCAGCTCTACATGGCAAGAGACCCAGTACTTC
TRBV12-5,.,.,TRBJ1-5,CASAPSNQPQHF,TGTGCTAGTGCCCCGTCCAATCAGCCCCAGCATTTT